Sequencing of this TCR beta chain was carried out in a study of cytomegalovirus exposure and HLA in healthy donors. Study-wide context: Most genotyped donors, about 81% of more than 300, had Caucasian-associated genetic ancestry.

Findings of the study overall: In an earlier analysis, most TCR beta V segments were productive about 87% or about 30% of the time. Rare sequences made up most TCRs, while some public TCRs were found in many donors.

This PCR relied on a set of 60 Vbeta primers and 13 Jbeta primers. TCRdb keeps only in-frame clones here, not all; method: immunoSEQ multiplex PCR. Of 150,000 or so clones in the sample, roughly 79% were seen once. On this clone itself: Its specificity is not known.

This TCR was sampled from a woman between 40 and 50 years old in good health and CMV-seropositive. Sequenced sample: PBMCs.

CDR3 protein: CASSLVSSVGTDTQYF. The CDR3 bases are TGCGCCAGCAGCTTGGTTAGTTCGGTTGGCACAGATACGCAGTATTTT. The J gene is TRBJ2-3, the V gene TRBV5-1; D gene ambiguous. V lost 0 bases and J 1 base, leaving 12 bases between the germline ends. The CDR3 has 16 residues. Germline CDR1 SGHRS, CDR2 YFSETQ.